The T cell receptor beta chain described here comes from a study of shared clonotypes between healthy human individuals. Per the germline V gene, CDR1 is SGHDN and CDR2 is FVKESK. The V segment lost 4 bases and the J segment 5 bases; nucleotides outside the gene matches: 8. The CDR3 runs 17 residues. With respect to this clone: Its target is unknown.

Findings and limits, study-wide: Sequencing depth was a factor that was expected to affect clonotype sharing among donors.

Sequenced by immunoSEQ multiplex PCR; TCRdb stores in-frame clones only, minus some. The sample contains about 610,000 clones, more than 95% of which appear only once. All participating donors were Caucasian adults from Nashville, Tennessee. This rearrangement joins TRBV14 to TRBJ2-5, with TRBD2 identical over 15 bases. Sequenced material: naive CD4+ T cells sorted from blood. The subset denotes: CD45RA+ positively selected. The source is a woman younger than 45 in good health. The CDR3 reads CASSPGLAGGVGETQYF. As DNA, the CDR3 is TGTGCCAGCAGCCCCGGACTAGCGGGAGGGGTTGGGGAGACCCAGTACTTC.